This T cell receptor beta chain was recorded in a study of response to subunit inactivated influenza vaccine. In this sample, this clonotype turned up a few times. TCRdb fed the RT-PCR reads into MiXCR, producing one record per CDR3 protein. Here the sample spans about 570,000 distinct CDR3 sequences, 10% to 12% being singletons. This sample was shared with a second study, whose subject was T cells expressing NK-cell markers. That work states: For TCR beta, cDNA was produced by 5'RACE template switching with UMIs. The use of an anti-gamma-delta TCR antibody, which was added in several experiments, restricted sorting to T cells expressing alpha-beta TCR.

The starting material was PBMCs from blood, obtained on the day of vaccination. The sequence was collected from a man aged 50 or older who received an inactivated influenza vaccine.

In nucleotides, the CDR3 is TGCGCCAGCAGGCTAGCGGGGGAGCAATACAATGAGCAGTTCTTC. Encoded protein: CASRLAGEQYNEQFF. The chain combines TRBV5-1 with TRBJ2-1; the match to TRBD2 covers 10 bases. CDR1 and CDR2 from the germline V gene are SGHRS and YFSETQ. The V and J ends lost 5 bases and 4 bases, in that order; junction bases with no gene match: 6. The CDR3 has 15 residues.